This T cell receptor (beta chain) is drawn from a study of a mutant IDH1 vaccine in newly diagnosed glioma. Study-wide context: Sex distribution of treated patients was about 62% male and around 40% female; mean age was around 40 years. Receipt of radiotherapy, temozolomide, or both preceded the study, and most received both.

Of note for this clone: What it binds is unknown.

The V and J ends lost 4 bases and 2 bases respectively, with 12 bases between them. The CDR3 totals 14 residues. CDR1 is MNHNY, CDR2 SVGAGI, per germline (reference sequence). TCRdb's table, derived via immunoSEQ multiplex PCR, lists solely in-frame clones and lacks some. This sample yields 12,000 to 15,000 clones, of which 80% to 90% are seen a single time; 9% belongs to the top ten. Time point indicated: baseline, week 1 (first vaccination visit). As to treatment: pre-vaccination baseline after standard-of-care therapy. Findings and caveats of the study: Patients mounted vaccine-induced immune responses in just over 90% of cases. Changes in the top peripheral T cell clonotypes seemingly had no bearing on pseudoprogression.

Sequenced here: PBMCs, sampled from a glioma patient treated with radiotherapy, temozolomide or both. The V and J genes are TRBV6-6 and TRBJ2-7; D possibly corresponds to TRBD1 (6 bases). This TCR came from a woman in her 40s with glioma. Some clones in this sample may be carry-over from other donors' samples. The DNA for the CDR3 is TGTGCCAGCAGTTCGATCCGGGACACCTACGAGCAGTACTTC. It specifies CASSSIRDTYEQYF.